This T cell receptor beta chain was recorded in a study of OX40 agonist ivuxolimab in advanced cancers. Overall study: A diagnosis of hepatocellular carcinoma, melanoma, renal cell or head and neck cancer was present in dose-escalation patients. There were three patients with partial responses, one having hepatocellular carcinoma and two cutaneous melanoma. Study-level points and caveats: Patients who responded partially at 0.1-3.0 mg/kg showed clonal expansion ranking among the lowest. Certain nonresponders additionally had low normalized T-cell clonal expansion.

Clones were sequenced by immunoSEQ multiplex PCR, and TCRdb holds only the in-frame ones, with some missing. This table holds around 30,000 clones, 89% found once. From germline, CDR1 is SEHNR and CDR2 FQNEAQ (reference sequence). Trimming took 4 bases from V and 2 from J, leaving 9 bases between them. This CDR3 contains 15 residues. Notes on this clone: Antigen: not known.

The source was CD4+ or CD8+ T cells sorted from blood, collected in a trial of the OX40 agonist ivuxolimab. The chain is built from TRBV7-9 and TRBJ2-6; possibly TRBD2 for D (6 bases). This sequence was found in an adult with an advanced solid tumor such as melanoma, head and neck, liver or kidney cancer. The CDR3 DNA is TGTGCCAGCAGCTGGGAGGAAGCTGGGGCCAACGTCCTGACTTTC. This gives the protein CASSWEEAGANVLTF.